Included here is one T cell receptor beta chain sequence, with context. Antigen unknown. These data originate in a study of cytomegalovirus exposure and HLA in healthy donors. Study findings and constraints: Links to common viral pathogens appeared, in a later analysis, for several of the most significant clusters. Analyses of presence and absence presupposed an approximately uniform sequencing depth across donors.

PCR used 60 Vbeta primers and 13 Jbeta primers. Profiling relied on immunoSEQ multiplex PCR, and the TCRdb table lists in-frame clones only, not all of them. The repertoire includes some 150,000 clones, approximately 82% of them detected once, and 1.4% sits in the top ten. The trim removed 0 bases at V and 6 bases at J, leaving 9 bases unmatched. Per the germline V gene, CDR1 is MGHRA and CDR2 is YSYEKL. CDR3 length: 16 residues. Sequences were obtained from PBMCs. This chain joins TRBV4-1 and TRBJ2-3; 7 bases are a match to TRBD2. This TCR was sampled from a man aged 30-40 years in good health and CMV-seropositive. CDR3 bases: TGCGCCAGCAGCCAAGAAGGTGGGGGGGAGGGGGATACGCAGTATTTT. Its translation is CASSQEGGGEGDTQYF.